The clone carrying this TCR beta chain was recorded once. As processed by the authors: Reference gene primers were amplified, and this amplification served to estimate nucleated cell counts. Method: immunoSEQ multiplex PCR; TCRdb's copy keeps in-frame clones and lacks some. V and J calls and clone size follow that table, whereas D and trimming were derived from the DNA. This table holds approximately 200,000 clones, 88% found once. The CDR3 length is 15 residues. V lost 2 bases and J 4 bases, leaving 12 bases between the germline ends. Per the germline V gene, CDR1 is SGHDN and CDR2 is FVKESK. The sample comes from a study of blood T cell repertoires in COVID-19. Overall study context: COVID-19 samples, acute and convalescent, were from the United States, Italy and Spain. From T cells, B-cell-depleted T cells, or PBMCs came the material, which was cDNA or gDNA.

Sample: peripheral blood. This chain connects TRBV14 to TRBJ2-1, with no clear D. This receptor was obtained from a woman aged 25-40 years with acute or convalescent COVID-19. CDR3 in DNA: TGTGCCAGCAGCCAATTCCTTAGAGAGTACAATGAGCAGTTCTTC. Translated, it gives CASSQFLREYNEQFF.